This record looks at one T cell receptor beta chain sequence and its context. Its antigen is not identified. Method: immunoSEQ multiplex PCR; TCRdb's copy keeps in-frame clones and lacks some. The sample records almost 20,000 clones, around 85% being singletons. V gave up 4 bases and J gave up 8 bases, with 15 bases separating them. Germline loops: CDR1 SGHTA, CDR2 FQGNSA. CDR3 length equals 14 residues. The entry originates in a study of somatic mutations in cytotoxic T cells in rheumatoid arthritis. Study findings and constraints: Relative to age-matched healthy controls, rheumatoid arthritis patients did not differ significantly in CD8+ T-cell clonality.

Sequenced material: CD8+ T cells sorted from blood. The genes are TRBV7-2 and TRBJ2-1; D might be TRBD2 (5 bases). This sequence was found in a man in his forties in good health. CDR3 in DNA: TGTGCCAGCAGCTGGCGGGTCCCCTCGGATGAGCAGTTCTTC. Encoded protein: CASSWRVPSDEQFF.